A single sample gave rise to the 22 T cell receptor beta chains below, sequenced in a study of shared clonotypes between healthy human individuals. Using immunoSEQ multiplex PCR, the repertoire was profiled, and TCRdb retains in-frame clones only, with some absent. The sample includes a few million clones, over 90% seen only once; the top ten take about 0.39%. The sample was naive CD4+ T cells from PBMCs. The subset is: CD45RA+ positively selected. The receptors derive from a young man in good health. Some clones in this sample may be carry-over from other donors' samples.

The rearrangement joins TRBV5-1 to TRBJ1-3; the D is unclear. Germline V gene lookup returns CDR1 SGHRS and CDR2 YFSETQ. Trimming removed 0 bases from V and 4 bases from J, with 14 bases in between. The CDR3 contains 16 residues. CDR3 nucleotide sequence: TGCGCCAGCAGCTTGGCCGGTTCAGGAAGGGGAAACACCATATATTTT. Amino acid sequence: CASSLAGSGRGNTIYF.

This chain links TRBV28 with TRBJ1-5, with D uncertain. V lost 8 bases and J 4 bases, leaving 15 bases between the germline ends. Germline-derived CDR1 and CDR2 are MDHEN and SYDVKM. The CDR3 runs to 14 residues. The CDR3 here is CASWRRTLNQPQHF. The CDR3 bases are TGTGCCAGCTGGCGAAGGACCCTAAATCAGCCCCAGCATTTT.

This chain connects TRBV29-1 to TRBJ2-7; possibly TRBD2 for D (5 bases). The length of the CDR3 is 12 residues. Trimming removed 3 bases at V and 6 bases at J, with 12 bases between. The germline CDR1 and CDR2 sequences are SQVTM and ANQGSEA. The DNA for the CDR3 is TGCAGCGTTGACGGGCTAGCTCGCGAGCAGTACTTC. Translated, it gives CSVDGLAREQYF.

This chain links TRBV4-1 with TRBJ1-4; D is unresolved. This CDR3 comprises 13 residues. Per germline, CDR1 MGHRA and CDR2 YSYEKL. V lost 3 bases, J lost 7 bases, and 9 bases lay in between. CDR3: CASSQMSAEKLFF. The CDR3 bases are TGCGCCAGCAGCCAGATGAGTGCTGAAAAACTGTTTTTT.

As concerns this clone: The same CDR3 is also encoded by other DNA sequences in this sample. The rearrangement links TRBV28 to TRBJ2-7, with D possibly being TRBD1 (6 bases). The CDR3 covers 12 residues. From germline, CDR1 is MDHEN and CDR2 SYDVKM. V was cut by 3 bases and J by 5 bases, with 8 bases left in between. CDR3 region: CASSFSGDEQYF. CDR3 DNA: TGTGCCAGCAGTTTTTCAGGGGACGAGCAGTACTTC. The full variable domain, with the rest looked up from reference TRBV28 and TRBJ2-7, is DVKVTQSSRYLVKRTGEKVFLECVQDMDHENMFWYRQDPGLGLRLIYFSYDVKMKEKGDIPEGYSVSREKKERFSLILESASTNQTSMYLCASSFSGDEQYFGPGTRLTVT.

The chain joins TRBV11-3 to TRBJ2-5; TRBD2 might be the D (7 bases). CDR3 length: 15 residues. Germline assignment: CDR1 SGHNT and CDR2 YENEEA. V lost 5 bases and J lost 4, with 17 bases in between. The CDR3 here is CASSPRNREGETQYF. CDR3 bases: TGTGCCAGCAGCCCCAGAAACAGGGAGGGAGAGACCCAGTACTTC.

The chain uses TRBV5-4 and TRBJ2-5, with D maybe TRBD1 (6 bases). The germline CDR1 and CDR2 sequences are SGHNT and YYREEE (reference sequence). Trimming cost V 4 bases and J 1 base, with 17 bases left between them. The CDR3 length is 16 residues. Written as DNA, the CDR3 is TGTGCCAGCAGCGCCGGGACACTTTACTTCCAAGAGACCCAGTACTTC. This gives the protein CASSAGTLYFQETQYF.

The chain is built from TRBV27 and TRBJ1-1, with D perhaps TRBD1 (5 bases). With 0 bases removed from V and 7 bases from J, the gap between germline ends came to 21 bases. Germline V gene sequence: CDR1 MNHEY, CDR2 SMNVEV (reference sequence). This CDR3 is built from 17 residues. The CDR3 DNA sequence: TGTGCCAGCAGTTTATCGGTCCCCGTGAGGGGCAAGGTTGAAGCTTTCTTT. This translates into CASSLSVPVRGKVEAFF.

As to this clone: The sample has other DNA sequences that encode this CDR3 too. The chain combines TRBV5-1 with TRBJ1-2; no reliable D call. This CDR3 is 14 amino acids long. V lost 0 bases to trimming and J lost 0 bases, with 6 bases between them. Germline-derived CDR1 and CDR2 are SGHRS and YFSETQ. This CDR3 reads CASSLAPANYGYTF. CDR3 sequence (DNA): TGCGCCAGCAGCTTGGCACCAGCTAACTATGGCTACACCTTC.

Turning to this clone: At the DNA level, this CDR3 is encoded by other sequences in the same sample as well. The chain is built from TRBV30 and TRBJ1-2; the match to TRBD1 covers 7 bases. Trimming cost V 2 bases and J 5 bases; bases outside gene matches: 5. The CDR3 contains 13 residues. CDR1 is GTSNPN and CDR2 is SVGIG in the germline V gene (reference sequence). The CDR3 loop is CAWSKGQTYGYTF. CDR3 nucleotide sequence: TGTGCCTGGAGTAAGGGACAGACTTATGGCTACACCTTC.

Note on this clone: Other DNA sequences in the same sample also yield this CDR3. The chain carries TRBV28 and TRBJ2-2, with D possibly being TRBD1 (6 bases). CDR3 length equals 14 residues. Germline CDR1 and CDR2: MDHEN and SYDVKM. V was clipped by 4 bases and J by 4 bases, with 10 bases between them. The CDR3 protein is CASSSGTLTGELFF. CDR3 in DNA: TGTGCCAGCAGTTCAGGGACACTCACCGGGGAGCTGTTTTTT.

The chain combines TRBV28 with TRBJ1-5; D is unresolved. CDR3 length equals 17 residues. The germline V gene has CDR1 MDHEN and CDR2 SYDVKM. V lost 9 bases and J 2 bases, leaving 23 bases between the germline ends. The CDR3 DNA follows: TGTGCCAGTCACCCCGATGTCCGGAGAGTCGGCAATCAGCCCCAGCATTTT. Translated, it gives CASHPDVRRVGNQPQHF.

This clone was observed once. The gene calls are TRBV5-1 and TRBJ1-1; D ambiguous. The CDR3 contains 13 residues. The germline gives CDR1 SGHRS, CDR2 YFSETQ. With 0 bases removed from V and 11 bases from J, the gap between germline ends came to 14 bases. For the CDR3, the DNA is TGCGCCAGCAGCTTGGCTGGGGAAGTGGGGGCTTTCTTT. Its protein product is CASSLAGEVGAFF.

The CDR3 spells CASSNSREQYF. The CDR3 DNA reads as TGTGCCAGCAGTAACAGTCGCGAGCAGTACTTC. V gene TRBV11-3 combines with J gene TRBJ2-7, with no clear D. Germline CDR1 SGHNT, CDR2 YENEEA. This CDR3 comprises 11 residues. V shed 6 bases and J shed 6 bases, with 9 bases lying between them.

The chain joins TRBV7-3 to TRBJ2-5; 7 nucleotides line up with TRBD2. Germline CDR1 and CDR2: SGHTA and FQGTGA. V shed 2 bases and J 2 bases; nucleotides not matched to a gene: 5. CDR3 size: 15 residues. In nucleotides, the CDR3 is TGTGCCAGCAGCTTATTTGGTAGCGGGCAAGAGACCCAGTACTTC. Protein product: CASSLFGSGQETQYF.

The chain joins TRBV25-1 to TRBJ2-1, with TRBD1 matching 9 bases. This CDR3 has 12 residues. Germline CDR1 MGHDK, CDR2 SYGVNS. V lost 8 bases, J lost 10 bases, and 6 bases stayed unmatched. The CDR3 DNA reads as TGTGCCAGCCAGGGACAGGGCCAAGAGCAGTTCTTC. Amino acids: CASQGQGQEQFF.

This clone is a singleton in its sample. V and J are TRBV5-4 and TRBJ2-7, with 8 bases that match TRBD2. The CDR3 is 13 residues long. CDR1 is SGHNT, CDR2 YYREEE, per germline (reference sequence). V was clipped by 2 bases and J by 6 bases; unmatched bases: 4. The CDR3 nucleotides read TGTGCCAGCAGCTTATCCCTAGCGGGCGAGCAGTACTTC. Its protein is CASSLSLAGEQYF.

The gene calls are TRBV5-6 and TRBJ2-3; no clear D. The CDR3 loop spans 12 amino acids. The germline gives CDR1 SGHDT, CDR2 YYEEEE. V was trimmed by 3 bases and J by 4 bases, leaving 6 bases between them. CDR3 DNA: TGTGCCAGCAGCTCGCTTCCAGATACGCAGTATTTT. It translates to CASSSLPDTQYF.

This clone was detected only a few times. This sequence joins TRBV7-9 and TRBJ2-7, with 8 positions matching TRBD2. This CDR3 is 17 amino acids long. Losses at the gene ends were 4 bases for V and 2 bases for J; bases not matched to a gene: 13. Germline V gene data show CDR1 as SEHNR and CDR2 as FQNEAQ (reference sequence). The CDR3 coding sequence is TGTGCCAGCAGCTCGAGGGTCGGGACTAGTTCAACCTACGAGCAGTACTTC. It translates to CASSSRVGTSSTYEQYF.

The rearrangement links TRBV28 to TRBJ1-4; D remains ambiguous. The CDR3 spans 14 residues. In germline, CDR1 is MDHEN, CDR2 SYDVKM. V lost 7 bases to trimming and J lost 4 bases, with 13 bases between them. The CDR3 here is CASNPPTGNEKLFF. The CDR3 nucleotides are TGTGCCAGCAACCCGCCGACGGGTAATGAAAAACTGTTTTTT.

The rearrangement uses TRBV19 and TRBJ2-1; possibly TRBD1 for D (5 bases). The CDR3 spans 11 residues. Germline values: CDR1 LNHDA, CDR2 SQIVND (reference sequence). V lost 10 bases and J 9 bases, leaving 13 bases between the germline ends. CDR3 sequence reads: CANRTLREQFF. DNA for the CDR3: TGTGCCAATCGGACACTGCGTGAGCAGTTCTTC. Looking up the rest from reference TRBV19 and TRBJ2-1 gives the full variable domain: DGGITQSPKYLFRKEGQNVTLSCEQNLNHDAMYWYRQDPGQGLRLIYYSQIVNDFQKGDIAEGYSVSREKKESFPLTVTSAQKNPTAFYLCANRTLREQFFGPGTRLTVL.

V is TRBV27 and J is TRBJ1-2, with D uncertain. The V gene's germline CDR1 is MNHEY and CDR2 SMNVEV (reference sequence). Between the trimmed V and J ends, which lost 5 bases and 5 bases, there was a span of 18 bases. This CDR3 contains 15 residues. CDR3 in amino acids: CASSPQPVAPYGYTF. In nucleotides, the CDR3 is TGTGCCAGCAGTCCCCAACCAGTGGCTCCATATGGCTACACCTTC.